This T cell receptor beta chain comes out of a study of blood T cell repertoires in COVID-19. Germline V lookup: CDR1 SEHNR, CDR2 FQNEAQ (reference sequence). The CDR3 is made up of 15 amino acids. V shed 4 bases, J shed 4 bases, and the junction held 6 bases outside the gene matches. The data were produced by immunoSEQ multiplex PCR, yet TCRdb's version contains in-frame clones alone and is incomplete. The sample records over 250,000 clones, about 87% being singletons. This clone was picked up one time. Specimen: peripheral blood. The receptor comes from a woman aged 40 to 55 who had recovered from COVID-19. V and J are TRBV7-9 and TRBJ1-4; 7 bases line up with TRBD1. This CDR3 is CASSSPTGDNEKLFF. CDR3 bases: TGTGCCAGCAGCTCCCCTACAGGGGATAATGAAAAACTGTTTTTT.